The sequence of this T cell receptor (beta chain) was determined in a study of T cell responses to AZD1222 COVID-19 vaccine. The study's findings and limits: The span of vaccine-associated CD4 TCRs extended across spike, with dominance at 160-218 and 743-854. There were mostly white British donors and more females than males, and clonal diversity was possibly underestimated. Of the AZD1222 recipients, only six were seropositive at baseline. Repertoires were obtained solely post-peak T cell response.

This table comes from immunoSEQ multiplex PCR, and its TCRdb copy is limited to in-frame clones, with some not included. This table holds 65,000 to 80,000 clones, 88% found once. CDR1 is MNHEY, CDR2 SMNVEV, per germline (reference sequence). Losses at the gene ends were 6 bases for V and 5 bases for J; bases not matched to a gene: 6. This CDR3 contains 13 residues. Concerning this clone: Its antigen is unknown.

This chain uses TRBV27 with TRBJ2-7; TRBD1 matches 8 bases. The sequencing here drew on peripheral blood, taken 28 days after the second dose of the MenACWY control vaccine. The TCR sequence derives from an adult who received the MenACWY meningococcal vaccine as a control. The CDR3 coding sequence is TGTGCCAGCAGGGGATCGGACAGGGACGAGCAGTACTTC. Protein: CASRGSDRDEQYF.